A single sample gave rise to the 3 T cell receptor beta chains below, sequenced in a study of radiation and T cells in renal cell carcinoma. Sample time point: blood 2 weeks post-SBRT. The treatment: 15 Gy SBRT to primary tumor, nephrectomy 4 weeks later. Repertoires were generated with immunoSEQ multiplex PCR, while TCRdb's copy carries only in-frame clones and drops some. The sample gives around 60,000 clones, around three quarters of which show up once; roughly 7.4% is in the top ten. This material consisted of blood, taken from a patient whose treatment included radiotherapy and nephrectomy. Every receptor here comes from a man aged 60 to 75 with renal cell carcinoma.

The chain recombines TRBV27 with TRBJ2-7; TRBD1 matches at 9 bases. The germline V gene encodes CDR1 MNHEY and CDR2 SMNVEV (reference sequence). This CDR3 contains 15 residues. After removal of 6 bases from V and 0 bases from J, the junction contained 6 bases not matched to a gene. This CDR3 is CASSRGTGSSYEQYF. CDR3 nucleotides: TGTGCCAGCAGCCGCGGGACAGGGAGCTCCTACGAGCAGTACTTC.

The gene calls are TRBV19 and TRBJ1-5, with TRBD1 matching over 10 bases. V lost 2 bases to trimming and J lost 6 bases; unmatched junction nucleotides: 7. The CDR3 has 16 amino acids. Per the germline V gene, CDR1 is LNHDA and CDR2 is SQIVND (reference sequence). The CDR3 nucleotides read TGTGCCAGTAGTATACTAGACAGGGGGCAGGGTCAGCCCCAGCATTTT. Translating it yields CASSILDRGQGQPQHF.

The V and J genes are TRBV6-6 and TRBJ2-1; TRBD2 aligns across 9 bases. The CDR3 consists of 15 residues. The junction had 9 bases not matched to a gene; V was cut back by 5 bases and J by 7 bases. From germline, CDR1 is MNHNY and CDR2 SVGAGI (reference sequence). The CDR3 here is CASSNRLAGLNEQFF. The CDR3 bases are TGTGCCAGCAGTAACAGGCTAGCGGGACTAAATGAGCAGTTCTTC.